The next 9 T cell receptor beta chains were all read from a single sample in a study of shared clonotypes between healthy human individuals. The protocol was immunoSEQ multiplex PCR, while the TCRdb copy is restricted to in-frame clones and leaves out a portion. The sample lists under 2,500,000 clones; about 94% were seen once. Sequencing was performed on naive CD4+ T cells sorted from blood. As for subset: CD45RA+ positively selected. The receptors stem from a man younger than 35 in good health.

This rearrangement joins TRBV6-1 to TRBJ2-7; D remains ambiguous. Germline V gene data show CDR1 as MNHNS and CDR2 as SASEGT. V was cut by 6 bases and J by 3 bases, with 15 bases left in between. CDR3 size: 14 residues. CDR3 in amino acids: CASSTFGRCYEQYF. CDR3 sequence (DNA): TGTGCCAGCAGCACATTTGGCAGATGCTACGAGCAGTACTTC.

This clone appeared a few times. This chain connects TRBV14 to TRBJ1-6, with TRBD1 as a possible D gene (6 bases). The CDR3 spans 15 residues. CDR1 is SGHDN and CDR2 is FVKESK in the germline V gene. Trimming left V 1 base short and J 8 bases short, with 12 bases between. Here the CDR3 reads CASSQVGGAHSPLHF. In DNA form, the CDR3 reads TGTGCCAGCAGCCAAGTAGGGGGGGCACATTCACCCCTCCACTTT.

The chain joins TRBV12-5 to TRBJ2-5; D not resolved. CDR3 size: 15 residues. Trimming removed 0 bases at V and 5 bases at J, with 13 bases between. Germline V CDR1 and CDR2: LGHNT, FRNRAP. The CDR3 protein is CASGLVGMTPETQYF. As DNA, the CDR3 is TGTGCTAGTGGTTTGGTCGGTATGACGCCGGAGACCCAGTACTTC.

This clone was detected only once. The rearrangement joins TRBV10-1 to TRBJ1-1; D not certain. CDR1 is WNHNN, CDR2 SYGVQD, per germline (reference sequence). V gave up 2 bases and J gave up 10 bases, with 20 bases separating them. The CDR3 covers 15 residues. In DNA, the CDR3 is TGCGCCAGCAGTGAGCGGCCAGACTTCGGGTTCGCAGCTTTCTTT. This translates into CASSERPDFGFAAFF.

This sequence joins TRBV5-1 and TRBJ2-3; D may be TRBD2 (5 bases). Looked up from germline, CDR1 is SGHRS and CDR2 is YFSETQ. V was shortened by 0 bases and J by 4 bases, with 12 bases between the two germline ends. The CDR3 loop spans 15 amino acids. The CDR3 nucleotides read TGCGCCAGCAGCTTGGGTGGGAGCCGACCAGATACGCAGTATTTT. Translating it yields CASSLGGSRPDTQYF.

The chain joins TRBV11-2 to TRBJ2-1; 12 bases match TRBD2. The germline V gene has CDR1 SGHAT and CDR2 FQNNGV. The CDR3 spans 17 residues. J was trimmed by 10 bases and V by 0 bases; bases with no gene match: 10. The CDR3: CASSLDGASGRAVEQFF. CDR3 DNA: TGTGCCAGCAGCTTAGACGGGGCTAGCGGGAGGGCCGTCGAGCAGTTCTTC.

The rearrangement joins TRBV9 to TRBJ1-4; 9 bases agree with TRBD1. This CDR3 region has 15 residues. Trimming cost V 3 bases and J 8 bases; bases outside gene matches: 8. Germline CDR1 reads SGDLS; CDR2 reads YYNGEE. The CDR3 DNA sequence: TGTGCCAGCAGCGCACAACAGGGGGCGGGCGAAAAACTGTTTTTT. Protein product: CASSAQQGAGEKLFF.

The V gene is TRBV6-5, the J gene TRBJ2-7; tentative D call: TRBD2 (6 bases). There are 15 residues in the CDR3. CDR1 and CDR2 from the germline V gene are MNHEY and SVGAGI. Between the trimmed V and J ends, which lost 4 bases and 2 bases, there was a span of 15 bases. For the CDR3, the DNA is TGTGCCAGCAGTTCCCGGGGCGGGATTACCTACGAGCAGTACTTC. Its protein product is CASSSRGGITYEQYF.

The chain couples TRBV28 to TRBJ2-7; D is unclear. The CDR3 has 14 amino acids. Between the trimmed V and J ends, which lost 5 bases and 6 bases, there was a span of 17 bases. Germline CDR1 reads MDHEN; CDR2 reads SYDVKM. The CDR3 loop reads CASSTPVLAGEQYF. CDR3 nucleotide sequence: TGTGCCAGCAGTACCCCCGTACTCGCAGGCGAGCAGTACTTC.